This is a list of T cell receptor beta chains from one sample in a study of identical twins. TCRdb reanalysed the 5' RACE reads using MiXCR and keeps one entry per CDR3 protein. The table lists around 450,000 distinct CDR3 sequences, 12% to 15% of them singletons. The data were also submitted as part of a second study, on yellow fever vaccine responses in identical twins.

Sequences were obtained from CD4+ T cells sorted from blood. The source is a woman aged 18-29 years in good health. Each CDR3 is given with its conserved first and last residue. A D gene is named only where the DNA matches it firmly. Clone size appears in some rows only: once, few, many, or a class for an expanded clone.

J gene,clone size,D gene,V gene,CDR3 protein,CDR3 DNA
TRBJ2-3,.,.,TRBV2,CASSGGQKTSTDTQYF,TGTGCCAGCAGTGGCGGACAGAAAACTAGCACAGATACGCAGTATTTT
TRBJ2-2,.,.,TRBV7-9,CASSPNRRNTGELFF,TGTGCCAGCAGCCCTAACAGGAGGAACACCGGGGAGCTGTTTTTT
TRBJ1-1,few,.,TRBV5-1,CASSSQSLNTEAFF,TGCGCCAGCAGCTCCCAATCGTTGAACACTGAAGCTTTCTTT
TRBJ1-6,few,TRBD1,TRBV12-3/TRBV12-4,CASRYDRGDSPLHF,TGTGCCAGCAGATACGACAGGGGGGATTCACCCCTCCACTTT
TRBJ2-1,.,TRBD1,TRBV5-8,CASSAGQGRANEQFF,TGTGCCAGCAGCGCGGGACAGGGGCGGGCAAATGAGCAGTTCTTC
TRBJ2-3,many,.,TRBV3-1,CASRGTSLTDTQYF,TGTGCCAGCAGGGGCACGAGCCTCACAGATACGCAGTATTTT
TRBJ1-5,.,.,TRBV7-9,CASSLEAGNQPQHF,TGTGCCAGCAGCTTAGAGGCAGGCAATCAGCCCCAGCATTTT
TRBJ2-7,few,TRBD1,TRBV29-1,CSVGDREQYF,TGCAGCGTGGGGGACAGGGAGCAGTACTTC
TRBJ2-5,few,.,TRBV7-2,CASSLEWGEETQYF,TGTGCCAGCAGCTTAGAATGGGGCGAGGAGACCCAGTACTTC
TRBJ2-3,many,.,TRBV7-3,CASSLLGSDTQYF,TGTGCCAGCAGCTTACTGGGGTCTGATACGCAGTATTTT
TRBJ2-3,once,.,TRBV7-9,CASSPRSSPTSPDTQYF,TGTGCCAGCAGCCCACGATCCTCGCCGACTAGTCCAGATACGCAGTATTTT
TRBJ2-2,few,.,TRBV7-6,CASSNDPRGTGELFF,TGTGCCAGCAGCAACGACCCCCGGGGTACCGGGGAGCTGTTTTTT
TRBJ2-3,few,TRBD1,TRBV4-3,CASSQDSGGRITDTQYF,TGCGCCAGCAGCCAAGATTCAGGGGGCCGTATCACAGATACGCAGTATTTT
TRBJ2-3,few,.,TRBV6-5,CASSYSWADTQYF,TGTGCCAGCAGTTACTCCTGGGCAGATACGCAGTATTTT
TRBJ2-5,.,TRBD1,TRBV9,CASSVLGTGIGTQYF,TGTGCCAGCAGCGTTCTCGGGACAGGGATCGGGACCCAGTACTTC
TRBJ2-2,.,.,TRBV29-1,CSVGDTGELFF,TGCAGCGTTGGGGACACCGGGGAGCTGTTTTTT
TRBJ2-7,few,TRBD2,TRBV4-2,CASSQGPGGSYEQYF,TGTGCCAGCAGCCAAGGCCCGGGCGGGAGCTACGAGCAGTACTTC
TRBJ1-1,few,TRBD1,TRBV11-2,CASSPYGTGIKRGEAFF,TGTGCCAGCAGCCCCTACGGGACAGGGATTAAACGGGGTGAAGCTTTCTTT
TRBJ2-1,.,.,TRBV20-1,CSVPGAGEQFF,TGCAGTGTTCCAGGGGCAGGGGAGCAGTTCTTC
TRBJ2-7,many,.,TRBV28,CASSSPGLRVHEQYF,TGTGCCAGCAGTTCGCCCGGGCTGAGAGTCCACGAGCAGTACTTC
TRBJ2-1,few,TRBD2,TRBV6-2/TRBV6-3,CASSATSVSSYNEQFF,TGTGCCAGCAGTGCCACTAGCGTTTCCTCCTACAATGAGCAGTTCTTC
TRBJ2-7,few,.,TRBV27,CASKGAGSQNEQYF,TGTGCCAGCAAGGGGGCGGGATCCCAAAATGAGCAGTACTTC
TRBJ2-7,few,.,TRBV4-2,CASSHREGVSYEQYF,TGTGCCAGCAGCCACCGCGAAGGGGTTTCCTACGAGCAGTACTTC
TRBJ2-3,.,.,TRBV20-1,CSARGSGASTDTQYF,TGCAGTGCTAGAGGATCCGGGGCCAGCACAGATACGCAGTATTTT
TRBJ2-2,few,.,TRBV2,CASRRIGELFF,TGTGCCAGCAGAAGGATCGGGGAGCTGTTTTTT
TRBJ2-3,.,.,TRBV10-1,CASSEVGQGRTDTQYF,TGCGCCAGCAGTGAGGTTGGTCAGGGGAGGACAGATACGCAGTATTTT
TRBJ2-7,.,TRBD1,TRBV12-3/TRBV12-4,CASSSNRDRFSYEQYF,TGTGCCAGCAGTAGCAACCGGGACAGGTTCTCCTACGAGCAGTACTTC
TRBJ2-7,.,TRBD1,TRBV7-9,CASSPFSGTGKYEQYF,TGTGCCAGCAGCCCGTTCTCCGGGACAGGGAAATACGAGCAGTACTTC
TRBJ2-2,once,.,TRBV11-3,CASSTWPGELFF,TGTGCCAGCAGCACGTGGCCCGGGGAGCTGTTTTTT
TRBJ2-2,few,TRBD2,TRBV20-1,CSALLAGGVGELFF,TGCAGTGCTCTACTAGCGGGAGGGGTCGGGGAGCTGTTTTTT
TRBJ2-5,few,.,TRBV28,CASRTPGGAAETQYF,TGTGCCAGCAGAACCCCAGGGGGGGCGGCGGAGACCCAGTACTTC
TRBJ1-3,.,TRBD1,TRBV9,CASSVDPGTGPGNTIYF,TGTGCCAGCAGCGTAGACCCCGGGACAGGGCCAGGAAACACCATATATTTT
TRBJ2-3,.,.,TRBV29-1,CSAVPRPLTDTQYF,TGCAGCGCTGTTCCAAGACCCCTCACAGATACGCAGTATTTT
TRBJ2-1,.,.,TRBV4-1,CASSQDVSQTKRFF,TGCGCCAGCAGCCAAGATGTTTCACAAACAAAGAGGTTCTTC
TRBJ2-4,.,.,TRBV28,CASSDGQLGKNIQYF,TGTGCCAGCAGTGATGGACAGTTGGGCAAAAACATTCAGTACTTC
TRBJ2-7,.,.,TRBV3-1,CASSQDSRYEQYF,TGTGCCAGCAGCCAAGATTCGAGATACGAGCAGTACTTC